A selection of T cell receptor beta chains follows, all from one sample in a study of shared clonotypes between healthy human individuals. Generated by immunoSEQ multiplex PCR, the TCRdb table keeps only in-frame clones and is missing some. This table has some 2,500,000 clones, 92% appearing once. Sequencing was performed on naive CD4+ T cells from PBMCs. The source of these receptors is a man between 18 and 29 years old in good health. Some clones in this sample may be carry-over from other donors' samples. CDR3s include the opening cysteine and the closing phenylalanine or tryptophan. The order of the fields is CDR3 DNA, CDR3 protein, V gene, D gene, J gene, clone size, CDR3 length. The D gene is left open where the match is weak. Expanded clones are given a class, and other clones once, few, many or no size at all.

TGTGCCAGCAGTGAACCGCCAGCGGGAGTCGGGTACGAGCAGTACTTC	CASSEPPAGVGYEQYF	TRBV6-1	TRBD2	TRBJ2-7	.	16
TGTGCCAGCTCACCAACGTTCGGAGAGACCCAGTACTTC	CASSPTFGETQYF	TRBV18	.	TRBJ2-5	.	13
TGCGCCAGCAGCCGCATAGGGGGGCCCAGGGGTGGAATCCGCGAGCAGTACTTC	CASSRIGGPRGGIREQYF	TRBV4-1	.	TRBJ2-7	.	18
TGCGCCAGCAGGAGGGACACCGGGGAGCTGTTTTTT	CASRRDTGELFF	TRBV5-1	.	TRBJ2-2	.	12
TGTGCCAGCAGCTTATCGAGAGCCAAAAACATTCAGTACTTC	CASSLSRAKNIQYF	TRBV7-8	.	TRBJ2-4	.	14
TGTGCCAGCACCCAGTACACTGAAGCTTTCTTT	CASTQYTEAFF	TRBV19	.	TRBJ1-1	few	11
TGTGCCAGCAGCCAAGCAACTATCGAGGGTGTAGTCGATGAGCAGTTCTTC	CASSQATIEGVVDEQFF	TRBV4-2	.	TRBJ2-1	.	17
TGTGCCAGCAGTGAAATGAGAAGGCAGGGGGGTGAAAAACTGTTTTTT	CASSEMRRQGGEKLFF	TRBV6-1	TRBD1	TRBJ1-4	.	16
TGCGCCAGCAGCCAGGGGGCGGATTCTAATGAAAAACTGTTTTTT	CASSQGADSNEKLFF	TRBV5-1	TRBD1	TRBJ1-4	.	15
TGTGCCACCCGCGGAGGGGGCGCTTTTGGCTACACCTTC	CATRGGGAFGYTF	TRBV28	TRBD1	TRBJ1-2	.	13
TGTGCTAGTGGTGCGCTAACGGGACAACCGACAAACACTGAAGCTTTCTTT	CASGALTGQPTNTEAFF	TRBV12-5	.	TRBJ1-1	.	17
TGCGCCAGCAGCTGGGGACAGGGGATCGGGGAGCTGTTTTTT	CASSWGQGIGELFF	TRBV5-1	TRBD1	TRBJ2-2	.	14
TGTGCCAGCAGTCCCGGGCCCGAGGGCTATGGCTACACCTTC	CASSPGPEGYGYTF	TRBV27	.	TRBJ1-2	.	14
TGTGCCACCAGCGGGAGCTCCTACGAGCAGTACTTC	CATSGSSYEQYF	TRBV15	.	TRBJ2-7	.	12
TGTGCCACCGAAGCGGGAGAGGGCGTCTACGAGCAGTACTTC	CATEAGEGVYEQYF	TRBV6-6	TRBD2	TRBJ2-7	.	14
TGTGCCAGCAGTTTCGGCAGATCTCAAGAGACCCAGTACTTC	CASSFGRSQETQYF	TRBV28	.	TRBJ2-5	.	14
TGCGCCAGCAGCTTGGACCCGGGAGGGGGAGGTGAGCAGTTCTTC	CASSLDPGGGGEQFF	TRBV5-1	TRBD2	TRBJ2-1	.	15
TGTGCCAGCAGTGAATCTTCAGGACCCGCTGAAGCTTTCTTT	CASSESSGPAEAFF	TRBV25-1	.	TRBJ1-1	.	14
TGTGCCAGCAGCTTTGGGGGCAGGGTAGTCCACAATGAGCAGTTCTTC	CASSFGGRVVHNEQFF	TRBV7-2	.	TRBJ2-1	.	16
TGTGCCAGCAGTGAAGCGCGCGAGCAAGAGACCCAGTACTTC	CASSEAREQETQYF	TRBV2	.	TRBJ2-5	.	14
TGTGCCAGCAAGCTAGCGGGAGGCACAGATACGCAGTATTTT	CASKLAGGTDTQYF	TRBV27	TRBD2	TRBJ2-3	.	14
TGTGCCAGCAGCCAAGATGGAAGGCCTCGCGCGTTAGATACGCAGTATTTT	CASSQDGRPRALDTQYF	TRBV4-2	.	TRBJ2-3	once	17
TGTGCCAGCAGCTCTGGACAGCACACAGATACGCAGTATTTT	CASSSGQHTDTQYF	TRBV7-6	.	TRBJ2-3	.	14
TGTGCCAGCAGTGAATGGGGCAAAAGCTCCTACAATGAGCAGTTCTTC	CASSEWGKSSYNEQFF	TRBV6-1	.	TRBJ2-1	.	16
TGTGCCAGCAGTGATCAGGGGACTTTATACGAGCAGTACTTC	CASSDQGTLYEQYF	TRBV2	.	TRBJ2-7	once	14
TGCGCCAGCAGCTGGGCCGGGACAGGGGCCGAGCAGTACTTC	CASSWAGTGAEQYF	TRBV5-1	TRBD1	TRBJ2-7	.	14
TGCGCCAGCAGGTTCTTGGGGGGAAGTGGCACAGATACGCAGTATTTT	CASRFLGGSGTDTQYF	TRBV5-1	.	TRBJ2-3	.	16
TGTGCCAGCAGCTCACCCGGGACTAGCGTTTCTGAGCAGTTCTTC	CASSSPGTSVSEQFF	TRBV7-3	TRBD2	TRBJ2-1	.	15
TGTGCCAGCAAAAGGGAGAGGTCCTACAATGAGCAGTTCTTC	CASKRERSYNEQFF	TRBV28	.	TRBJ2-1	.	14
TGCGCCAGCAGCCCCGGATACATGAGTTCGGATACGCAGTATTTT	CASSPGYMSSDTQYF	TRBV5-1	.	TRBJ2-3	.	15
TGTGCCAGCAGCTTAGGGGCAGCCTACAATGAGCAGTTCTTC	CASSLGAAYNEQFF	TRBV11-3	.	TRBJ2-1	.	14
TGTGCCAGCGTACTAGCGACAGGGAGTGAGCAGTTCTTC	CASVLATGSEQFF	TRBV7-9	.	TRBJ2-1	.	13
TGTGCCAGCAGGAGGGGGCTAGCGGGAGCGACAGATACGCAGTATTTT	CASRRGLAGATDTQYF	TRBV9	TRBD2	TRBJ2-3	.	16
TGTGCCAGCAGCCCCGAGCGCGAACGGACCCAGTACTTC	CASSPERERTQYF	TRBV7-6	.	TRBJ2-5	.	13
TGTGCCAGCAGCCGTGACAGGGGGAGCAATCAGCCCCAGCATTTT	CASSRDRGSNQPQHF	TRBV5-6	TRBD1	TRBJ1-5	.	15
TGCGCCAGCAGCCAAGGGTTGACGGTACAAGAGACCCAGTACTTC	CASSQGLTVQETQYF	TRBV4-3	.	TRBJ2-5	.	15
TGTGCCAGCAGCGTAGGGCTAGCAGCCACCGGGGAGCTGTTTTTT	CASSVGLAATGELFF	TRBV9	.	TRBJ2-2	.	15
TGTGCCAGCACCCCAACGGGACAGGGGGACCTTGATACGCAGTATTTT	CASTPTGQGDLDTQYF	TRBV9	TRBD1	TRBJ2-3	once	16
TGTGCCAGCAGTTTATTTATGGGACTAGCGGGAGGAAACCAAGAGACCCAGTACTTC	CASSLFMGLAGGNQETQYF	TRBV27	TRBD2	TRBJ2-5	.	19
TGTGCCAGCAGCTTTCCCTCAGGTGGACGCACTGAAGCTTTCTTT	CASSFPSGGRTEAFF	TRBV7-8	.	TRBJ1-1	once	15
TGTGCCAGCTCTATGGGACAGGGGGCGGTTCAGCCCCAGCATTTT	CASSMGQGAVQPQHF	TRBV18	TRBD1	TRBJ1-5	few	15